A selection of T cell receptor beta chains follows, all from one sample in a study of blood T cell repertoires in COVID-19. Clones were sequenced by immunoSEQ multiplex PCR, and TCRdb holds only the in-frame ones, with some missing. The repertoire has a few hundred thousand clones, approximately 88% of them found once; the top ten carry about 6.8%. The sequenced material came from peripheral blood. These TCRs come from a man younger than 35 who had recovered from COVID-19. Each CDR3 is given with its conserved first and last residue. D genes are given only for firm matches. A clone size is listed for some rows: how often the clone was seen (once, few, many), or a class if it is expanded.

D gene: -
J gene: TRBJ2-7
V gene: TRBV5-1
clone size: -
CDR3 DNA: TGCGCCAGCAGCTTGGGTGGGCAGGCCTACGAGCAGTACTTC
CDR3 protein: CASSLGGQAYEQYF

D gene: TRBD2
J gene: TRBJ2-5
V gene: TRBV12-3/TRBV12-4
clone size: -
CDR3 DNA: TGTGCCAGCACTTTCAGGGAGGGTGAGACCCAGTACTTC
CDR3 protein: CASTFREGETQYF

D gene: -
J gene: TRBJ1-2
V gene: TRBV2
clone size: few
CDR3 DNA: TGTGCCAGCAGGAGGACACGCTACGTCTATGGCTACACCTTC
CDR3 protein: CASRRTRYVYGYTF

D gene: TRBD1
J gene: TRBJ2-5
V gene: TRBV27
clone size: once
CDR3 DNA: TGTGCCAGCAGTGACAGGGTGGGAGTGGAGACCCAGTACTTC
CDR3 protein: CASSDRVGVETQYF

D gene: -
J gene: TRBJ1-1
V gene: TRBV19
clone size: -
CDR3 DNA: TGTGCCAGTAGGTTGGGCAGGGGCACACTCATGAACACTGAAGCTTTCTTT
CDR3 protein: CASRLGRGTLMNTEAFF

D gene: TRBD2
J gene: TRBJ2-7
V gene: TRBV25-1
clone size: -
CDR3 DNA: TGTGCCAACCAGATGACTAGCGGGAGAGGGACCAACTACGAGCAGTACTTC
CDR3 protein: CANQMTSGRGTNYEQYF

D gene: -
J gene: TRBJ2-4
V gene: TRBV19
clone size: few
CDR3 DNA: TGTGCCAGTAGTGGGGGGGGCAACATGGAGAACATTCAGTACTTC
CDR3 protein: CASSGGGNMENIQYF

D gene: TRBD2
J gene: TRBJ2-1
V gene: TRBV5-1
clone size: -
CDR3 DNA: TGCGCCAGCAGCGTTACTAGCGGGAGCTCCTACAATGAGCAGTTCTTC
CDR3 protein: CASSVTSGSSYNEQFF

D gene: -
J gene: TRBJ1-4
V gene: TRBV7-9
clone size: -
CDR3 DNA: TGTGCCAGCAGCGCCCTAGCGATGGGGACGGGGGAAAAACTGTTTTTT
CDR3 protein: CASSALAMGTGEKLFF

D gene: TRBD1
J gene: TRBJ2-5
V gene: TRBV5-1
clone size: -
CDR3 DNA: TGCGCCAGCAGCTTGGCCGGACAGGGTTCAGAGACCCAGTACTTC
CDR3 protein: CASSLAGQGSETQYF

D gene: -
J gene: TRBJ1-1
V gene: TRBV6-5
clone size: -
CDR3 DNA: TGTGCCAGCAGACCCGGGGGAAAGACTGAAGCTTTCTTT
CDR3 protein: CASRPGGKTEAFF

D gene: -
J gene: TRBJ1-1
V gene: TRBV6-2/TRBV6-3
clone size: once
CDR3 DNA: TGTGCCAGCAGTTATTTCAGGAACACTGAAGCTTTCTTT
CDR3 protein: CASSYFRNTEAFF

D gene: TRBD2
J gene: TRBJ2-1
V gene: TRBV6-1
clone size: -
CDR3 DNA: TGTGCCAGCAGTGACCGACTAGCCAGCTCCTACAATGAGCAGTTCTTC
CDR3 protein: CASSDRLASSYNEQFF

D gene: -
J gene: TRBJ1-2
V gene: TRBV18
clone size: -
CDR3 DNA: TGTGCCAGCTCACCACGGGAGCTCGGGGGCTACACCTTC
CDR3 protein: CASSPRELGGYTF

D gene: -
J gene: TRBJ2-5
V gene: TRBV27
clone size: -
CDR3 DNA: TGTGCCAGCAGTTTAGAAGCCCTAGAGACCCAGTACTTC
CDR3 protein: CASSLEALETQYF

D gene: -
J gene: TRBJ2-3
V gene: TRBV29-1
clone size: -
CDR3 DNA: TGCAGCGTTGATATACTTAGCACAGATACGCAGTATTTT
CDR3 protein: CSVDILSTDTQYF

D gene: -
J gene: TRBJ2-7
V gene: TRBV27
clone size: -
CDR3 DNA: TGTGCCAGCAACCCCCAGGGGTCAACCTACGAGCAGTACTTC
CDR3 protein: CASNPQGSTYEQYF

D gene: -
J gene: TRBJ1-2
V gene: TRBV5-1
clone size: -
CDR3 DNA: TGCGCCAGCAGCTCCTGGTGGCCAGGATTTAACTATGGCTACACCTTC
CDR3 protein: CASSSWWPGFNYGYTF

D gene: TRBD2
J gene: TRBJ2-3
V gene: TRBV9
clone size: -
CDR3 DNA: TGTGCCAGCAGCACCCTAGCGGGAGAGCAGCAGTATTTT
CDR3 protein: CASSTLAGEQQYF

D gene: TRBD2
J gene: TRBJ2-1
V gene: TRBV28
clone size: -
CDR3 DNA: TGTGCCAGCAGTTTAACTAGCGGGTACAATGAGCAGTTCTTC
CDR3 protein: CASSLTSGYNEQFF

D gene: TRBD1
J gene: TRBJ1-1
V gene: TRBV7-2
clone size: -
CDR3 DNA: TGTGCCAGCAGCTCACAGGGGCGCACTGAAGCTTTCTTT
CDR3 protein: CASSSQGRTEAFF

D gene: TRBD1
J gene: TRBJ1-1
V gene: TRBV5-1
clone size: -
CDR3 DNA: TGCGCCAGCAGCTTAACATCAGGGGGGATGGGTGAAGCTTTCTTT
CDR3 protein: CASSLTSGGMGEAFF

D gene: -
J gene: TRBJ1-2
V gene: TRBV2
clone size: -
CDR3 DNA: TGTGCCAGCATGTTACAGGGAGACGGCTACACCTTC
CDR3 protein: CASMLQGDGYTF

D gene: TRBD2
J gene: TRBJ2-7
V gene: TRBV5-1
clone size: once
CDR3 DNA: TGCGCCAGCAGTACCGGACTAGCGGGAGGTGCCTACGAGCAGTACTTC
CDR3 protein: CASSTGLAGGAYEQYF

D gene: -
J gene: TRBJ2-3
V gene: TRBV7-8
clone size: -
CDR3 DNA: TGTGCCAGCAGCCGAGCTGCGGGTAGCGGCACAGATACGCAGTATTTT
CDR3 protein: CASSRAAGSGTDTQYF

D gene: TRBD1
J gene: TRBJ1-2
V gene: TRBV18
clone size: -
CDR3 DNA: TGTGCCAGCTCACCACCACTCCGGGCAGGGGGCTCCGGTGGCTACACCTTC
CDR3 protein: CASSPPLRAGGSGGYTF

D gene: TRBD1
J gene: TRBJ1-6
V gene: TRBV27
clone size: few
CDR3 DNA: TGTGCCAGCAGTGTGGGGACAGGGGGTAATTCACCCCTCCACTTT
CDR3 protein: CASSVGTGGNSPLHF

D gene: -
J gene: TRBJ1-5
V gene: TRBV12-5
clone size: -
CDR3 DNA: TGTGCTAGTGGTTTGGTAGTGGGGGGGCCGTATCAGCCCCAGCATTTT
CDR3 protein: CASGLVVGGPYQPQHF

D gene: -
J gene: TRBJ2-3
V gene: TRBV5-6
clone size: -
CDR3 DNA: TGTGCCAGCAGCTTGCTTACAGTCAGCACAGATACGCAGTATTTT
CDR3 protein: CASSLLTVSTDTQYF

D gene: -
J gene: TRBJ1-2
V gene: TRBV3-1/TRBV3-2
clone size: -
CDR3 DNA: TGTGCCAGCAGCCTAACGACCGACTTCTATGGCTACACCTTC
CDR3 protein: CASSLTTDFYGYTF

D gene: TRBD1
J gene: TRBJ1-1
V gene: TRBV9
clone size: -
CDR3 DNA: TGTGCCAGCAGCGTAGGAGCCGGACAGGGGAACACTGAAGCTTTCTTT
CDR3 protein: CASSVGAGQGNTEAFF

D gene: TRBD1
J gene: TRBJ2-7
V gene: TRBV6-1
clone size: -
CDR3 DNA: TGTGCCAGCAGTGAGGGGACAGTATTCCCCCTTAACGAGCAGTACTTC
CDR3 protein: CASSEGTVFPLNEQYF

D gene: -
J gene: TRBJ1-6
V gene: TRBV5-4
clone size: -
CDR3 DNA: TGTGCCAGCAGCTCAACGGGGGGTAATTCACCCCTCCACTTT
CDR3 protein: CASSSTGGNSPLHF

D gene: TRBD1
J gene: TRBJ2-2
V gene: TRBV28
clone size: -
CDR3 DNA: TGTGCCAGCAGTTCCTCAGGGGGCAGCGGGGAGCTGTTTTTT
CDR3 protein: CASSSSGGSGELFF

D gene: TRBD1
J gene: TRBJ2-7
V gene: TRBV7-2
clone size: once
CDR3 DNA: TGTGCCAGCAGCTTAGTCACGGGACAGGGGTCCTACGAGCAGTACTTC
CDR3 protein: CASSLVTGQGSYEQYF

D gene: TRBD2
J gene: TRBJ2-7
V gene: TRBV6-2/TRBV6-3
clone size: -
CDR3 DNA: TGTGCCAGCAGTTCCTCCGGGACTAGCGGGAGATACGAGCAGTACTTC
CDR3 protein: CASSSSGTSGRYEQYF

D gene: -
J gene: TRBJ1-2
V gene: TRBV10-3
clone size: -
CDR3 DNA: TGTGCCGGCCTAGGACTGACTAATGGCTACACCTTC
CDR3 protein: CAGLGLTNGYTF

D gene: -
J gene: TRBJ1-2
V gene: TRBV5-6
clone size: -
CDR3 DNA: TGTGCCAGCAGCTCCCAGGGGAGCTATGGCTACACCTTC
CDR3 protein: CASSSQGSYGYTF

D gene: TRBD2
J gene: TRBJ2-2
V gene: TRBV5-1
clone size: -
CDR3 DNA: TGCGCCAGCAGCTCGATGGGACTAGCGGGAGCCGGGGAGCTGTTTTTT
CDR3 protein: CASSSMGLAGAGELFF

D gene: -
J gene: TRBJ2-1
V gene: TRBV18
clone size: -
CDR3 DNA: TGTGCCAGCTCACCTTCGACAGATTACAATGAGCAGTTCTTC
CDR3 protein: CASSPSTDYNEQFF

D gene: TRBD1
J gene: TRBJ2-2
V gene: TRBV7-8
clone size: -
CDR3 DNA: TGTGCCAGCAGCTTGGTCCTCCCAGGGGGCGGCGCCGGGGAGCTGTTTTTT
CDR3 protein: CASSLVLPGGGAGELFF

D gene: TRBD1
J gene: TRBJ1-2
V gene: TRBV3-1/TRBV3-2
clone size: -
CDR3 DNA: TGTGCCAGCAGCCAAGGGGGGGACAGAGATGGCTACACCTTC
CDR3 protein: CASSQGGDRDGYTF

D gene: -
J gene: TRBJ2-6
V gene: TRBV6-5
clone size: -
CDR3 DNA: TGTGCCAGCAGTCAGGGGCGTTCTGGGGCCAACGTCCTGACTTTC
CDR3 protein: CASSQGRSGANVLTF

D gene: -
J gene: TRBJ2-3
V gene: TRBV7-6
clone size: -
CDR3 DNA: TGTGCCAGCAGCACACCGGGACAAATCACAGATACGCAGTATTTT
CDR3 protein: CASSTPGQITDTQYF

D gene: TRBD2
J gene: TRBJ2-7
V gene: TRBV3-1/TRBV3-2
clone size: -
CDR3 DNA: TGTGCCAGCAGCCAAGCGCGGGAGACCTACGAGCAGTACTTC
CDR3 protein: CASSQARETYEQYF